The source of this TCR beta chain is a study of cytomegalovirus exposure and HLA in healthy donors. The V gene end was trimmed by 3 bases and the J gene end by 6 bases; junction bases not matched to a gene: 7. Per germline, CDR1 KGHSH and CDR2 LQKENI. The CDR3 spans 14 residues. Both 60 Vbeta primers and 13 Jbeta primers went into the PCR. Method: immunoSEQ multiplex PCR; TCRdb's copy keeps in-frame clones and lacks some. In the table there are about 190,000 clones, roughly four fifths of which are singletons. The chain links TRBV18 to TRBJ1-2; TRBD1 aligns across 7 bases. This TCR was sampled from a woman younger than 45 in good health and CMV-seropositive. Sequencing was done on a sample of PBMCs. DNA for the CDR3: TGTGCCAGCTCACCTACGACAGGGTCCGATGGCTACACCTTC. Translated: CASSPTTGSDGYTF.